The subject of this entry is one TCR beta chain. Its antigen remains unidentified. An even split of each subset's genomic DNA across several immunoSEQ plates was performed. DNA at approximately 200 ng, around 30,000 T cell genomes, went into sorted-subset replicate PCRs. Profiled with immunoSEQ multiplex PCR; TCRdb holds only in-frame clones, not every one. The sample consists of about 1.5 million clones, over 95% of them appearing once. This sample stems from a study of shared clonotypes between healthy human individuals. This CDR3 comprises 14 residues. Trimming removed 9 bases from V and 0 bases from J, with 11 bases in between. Germline values: CDR1 ENHRY, CDR2 SYGVKD. Study-wide points: Clonotypes which were not shared had lower generation probabilities than clonotypes that all four donors shared.

This TCR was recovered from a man younger than 45 in good health. The material sequenced was naive CD4+ T cells sorted from blood. As to subset: CD45RA+ positively selected. This chain uses TRBV10-3 with TRBJ2-2; a weak D match, TRBD2 (5 bases). As DNA, the CDR3 is TGTGCCATGGGAGAAACCGCGAACACCGGGGAGCTGTTTTTT. As protein: CAMGETANTGELFF.